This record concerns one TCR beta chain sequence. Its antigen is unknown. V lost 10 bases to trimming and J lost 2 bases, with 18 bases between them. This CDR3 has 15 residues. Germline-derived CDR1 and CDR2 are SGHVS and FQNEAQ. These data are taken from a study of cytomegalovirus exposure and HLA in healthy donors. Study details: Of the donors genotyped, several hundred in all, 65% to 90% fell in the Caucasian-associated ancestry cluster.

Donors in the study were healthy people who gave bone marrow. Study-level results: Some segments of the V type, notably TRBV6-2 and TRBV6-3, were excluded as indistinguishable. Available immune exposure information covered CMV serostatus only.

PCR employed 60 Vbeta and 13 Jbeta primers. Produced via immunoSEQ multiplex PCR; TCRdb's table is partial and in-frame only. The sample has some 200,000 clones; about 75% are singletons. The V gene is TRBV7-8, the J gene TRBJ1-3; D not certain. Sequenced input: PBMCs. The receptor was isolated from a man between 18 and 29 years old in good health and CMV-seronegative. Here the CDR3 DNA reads TGTGCCATCTTACTAACAAGGTTGCCTGGAAACACCATATATTTT. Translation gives CAILLTRLPGNTIYF.